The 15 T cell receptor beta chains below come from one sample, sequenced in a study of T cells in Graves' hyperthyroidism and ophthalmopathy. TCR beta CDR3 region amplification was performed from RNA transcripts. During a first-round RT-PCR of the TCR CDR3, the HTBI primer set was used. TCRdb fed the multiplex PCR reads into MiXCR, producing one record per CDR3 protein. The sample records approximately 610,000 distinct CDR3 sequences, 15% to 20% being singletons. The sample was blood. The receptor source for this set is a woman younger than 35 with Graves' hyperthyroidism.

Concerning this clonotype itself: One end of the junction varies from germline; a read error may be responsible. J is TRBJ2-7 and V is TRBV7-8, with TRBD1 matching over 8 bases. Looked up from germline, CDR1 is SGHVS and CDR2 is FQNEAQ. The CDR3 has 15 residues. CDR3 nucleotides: TGTGCCAGCAGCCCGGGGGACAGGATCTCCTACGAGCAGTGCTTC. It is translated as CASSPGDRISYEQCF.

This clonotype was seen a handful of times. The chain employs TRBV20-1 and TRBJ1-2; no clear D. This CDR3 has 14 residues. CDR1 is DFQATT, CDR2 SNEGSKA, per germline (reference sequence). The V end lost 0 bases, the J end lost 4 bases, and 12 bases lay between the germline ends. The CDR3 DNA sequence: TGCAGTGCTAGAGACCCGGCAGCCGCCTATGGCTACACCTTC. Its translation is CSARDPAAAYGYTF.

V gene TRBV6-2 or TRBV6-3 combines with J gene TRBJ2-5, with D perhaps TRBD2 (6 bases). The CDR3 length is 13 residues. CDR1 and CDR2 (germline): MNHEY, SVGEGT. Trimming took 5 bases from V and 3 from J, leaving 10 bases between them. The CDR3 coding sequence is TGTGCCAGCAGTGAGACTAGGAAAGAGACCCAGTACTTC. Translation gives CASSETRKETQYF.

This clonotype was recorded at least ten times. CDR3 nucleotides: TGTGCCTCGGCGACGGTTTCCTACAATGAGCAGTTCTTC. Translating it yields CASATVSYNEQFF. V gene TRBV2 combines with J gene TRBJ2-1, with D unclear. The CDR3 totals 13 residues. With 11 bases removed from V and 1 base from J, the gap between germline ends came to 12 bases. Germline V gives CDR1 SNHLY, CDR2 FYNNEI.

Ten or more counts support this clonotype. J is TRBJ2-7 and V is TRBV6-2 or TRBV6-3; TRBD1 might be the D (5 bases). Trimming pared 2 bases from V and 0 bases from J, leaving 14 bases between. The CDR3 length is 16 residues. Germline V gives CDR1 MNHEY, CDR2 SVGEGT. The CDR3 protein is CASSYPLDRFSYEQYF. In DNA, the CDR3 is TGTGCCAGCAGTTACCCATTAGACAGATTCTCCTACGAGCAGTACTTC.

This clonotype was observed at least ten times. As DNA, the CDR3 is TGTGCCAGCAGTGAAGCTACGTTATCCGGGACTAGCGGGTATAGCTCCTACAATGAGCAGTTCTTC. This encodes CASSEATLSGTSGYSSYNEQFF. The chain is built from TRBV25-1 and TRBJ2-1, with TRBD2 matching 12 bases. This CDR3 region has 22 residues. J gave up 0 bases and V 2 bases, and 17 bases lay outside the gene matches. Germline V gene lookup returns CDR1 MGHDK and CDR2 SYGVNS.

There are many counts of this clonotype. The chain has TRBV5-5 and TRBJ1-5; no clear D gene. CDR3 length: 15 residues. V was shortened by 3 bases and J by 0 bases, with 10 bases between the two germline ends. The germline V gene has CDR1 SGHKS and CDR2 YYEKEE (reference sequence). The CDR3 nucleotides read TGTGCCAGCAGCTCAGGTTGGGGTAGCAATCAGCCCCAGCATTTT. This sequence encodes CASSSGWGSNQPQHF.

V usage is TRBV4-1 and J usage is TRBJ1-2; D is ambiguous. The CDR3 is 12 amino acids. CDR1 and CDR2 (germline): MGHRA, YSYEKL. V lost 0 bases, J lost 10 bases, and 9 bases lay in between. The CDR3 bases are TGCGCCAGCAGCCAAGATGTCGGATCCTACACCTTC. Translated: CASSQDVGSYTF.

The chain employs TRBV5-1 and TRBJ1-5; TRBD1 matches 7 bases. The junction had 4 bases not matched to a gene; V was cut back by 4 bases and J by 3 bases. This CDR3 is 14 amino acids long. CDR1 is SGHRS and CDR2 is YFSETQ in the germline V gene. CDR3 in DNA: TGCGCCAGCAGCCTCGGACAGGACAATCAGCCCCAGCATTTT. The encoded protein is CASSLGQDNQPQHF.

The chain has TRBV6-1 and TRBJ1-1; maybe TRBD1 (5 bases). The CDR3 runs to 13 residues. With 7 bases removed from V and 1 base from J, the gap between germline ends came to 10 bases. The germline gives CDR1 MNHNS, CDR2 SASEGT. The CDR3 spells CASKYQGNTEAFF. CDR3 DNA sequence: TGTGCCAGCAAGTACCAGGGGAACACTGAAGCTTTCTTT.

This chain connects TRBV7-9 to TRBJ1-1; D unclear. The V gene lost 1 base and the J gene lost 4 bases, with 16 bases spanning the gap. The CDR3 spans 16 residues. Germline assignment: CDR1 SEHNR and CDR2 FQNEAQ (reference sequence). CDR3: CASSLDSGPAGTEAFF. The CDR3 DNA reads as TGTGCCAGCAGCTTAGACTCCGGGCCTGCTGGCACTGAAGCTTTCTTT.

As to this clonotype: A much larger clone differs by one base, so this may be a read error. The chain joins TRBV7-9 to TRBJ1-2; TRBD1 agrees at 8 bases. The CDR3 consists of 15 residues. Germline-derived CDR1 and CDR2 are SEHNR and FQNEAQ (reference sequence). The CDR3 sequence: CAGSLERDRNYGYTF. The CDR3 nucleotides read TGTGCCGGCAGCTTAGAAAGGGACAGGAACTATGGCTACACCTTC.

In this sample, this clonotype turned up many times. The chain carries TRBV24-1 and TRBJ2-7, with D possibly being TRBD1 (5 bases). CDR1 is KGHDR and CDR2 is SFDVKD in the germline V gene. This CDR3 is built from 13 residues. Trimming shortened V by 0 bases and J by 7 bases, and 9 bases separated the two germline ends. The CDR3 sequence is CATSDLAGREQYF. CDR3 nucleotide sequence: TGTGCCACCAGTGATTTGGCAGGGCGAGAGCAGTACTTC.

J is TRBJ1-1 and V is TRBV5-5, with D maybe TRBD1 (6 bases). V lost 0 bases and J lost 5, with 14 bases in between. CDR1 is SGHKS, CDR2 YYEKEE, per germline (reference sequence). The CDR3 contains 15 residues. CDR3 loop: CASSLAVRGRTEAFF. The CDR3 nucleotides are TGTGCCAGCAGCTTGGCCGTACGGGGGCGGACTGAAGCTTTCTTT.

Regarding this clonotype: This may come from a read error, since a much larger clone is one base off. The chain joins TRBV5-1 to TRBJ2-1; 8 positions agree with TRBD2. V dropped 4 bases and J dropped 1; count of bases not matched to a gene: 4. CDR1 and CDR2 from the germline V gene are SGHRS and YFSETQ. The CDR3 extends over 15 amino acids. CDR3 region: CASSPIAGSYNEQFF. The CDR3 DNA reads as TGCGCCAGCAGCCCCATAGCGGGGTCCTACAATGAGCAGTTCTTC. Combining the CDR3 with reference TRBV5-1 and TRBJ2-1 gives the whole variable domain KAGVTQTPRYLIKTRGQQVTLSCSPISGHRSVSWYQQTPGQGLQFLFEYFSETQRNKGNFPGRFSGRQFSNSRSEMNVSTLELGDSALYLCASSPIAGSYNEQFFGPGTRLTVL.